The clone carrying this T cell receptor beta chain was counted at least ten times. Antigen: not known. V lost 6 bases to trimming and J lost 5 bases, with 13 bases between them. The CDR3 is 13 residues long. The sample belongs to a study of metastatic and nonmetastatic thyroid tumors. Study in general: Repertoires were compared across blood and tumor or nodule tissue from malignant and benign thyroid patients. Study observations and caveats: It was reportedly found that TCR beta diversity was significantly higher in malignant thyroid tumors than in benign nodules, a difference seen in both blood and tumor samples.

Original processing notes: CDR3 differences across clinicopathological groups were used to build a distant-metastasis classifier for papillary thyroid cancer. TCRdb reanalyzed the PCR reads via MiXCR. What appears here as the V and J calls and clone size reflects TCRdb's work, not the paper's. Among 50,000 to 65,000 clones listed, 4% to 4.5% were seen once. None of the patients had undergone any treatment ahead of thyroid surgery. This TCR was recovered from a female donor with papillary thyroid cancer or a benign thyroid nodule (not recorded which). Some clones in this sample may be carry-over from other donors' samples. Sequenced: blood. V and J are TRBV12-3 or TRBV12-4 and TRBJ1-1; perhaps TRBD1 as D (5 bases). The CDR3 reads CASSPGGGTEAFF. The CDR3 DNA reads TGTGCCAGCAGCCCCGGGGGGGGGACTGAAGCTTTCTTT.